This T cell receptor (beta chain) emerged from a study of CD8 T cells in Susac syndrome. About 0.5 to 1 ug RNA was reverse transcribed with random hexamers. Across 54 Vbeta and 13 Jbeta, immunoSEQ multiplex PCR amplified TCR beta CDR3. TCRdb re-called the immunoSEQ multiplex PCR reads through MiXCR, storing one row per CDR3 protein. Here the sample spans 150,000 to 200,000 distinct CDR3 sequences, 93% being singletons. Sequenced input: CD4+ T cells from PBMCs. This clonotype was obtained from a human donor in good health.

CDR3 sequence reads: CASSPGTEKLFF. CDR3 sequence (DNA): TGTGCCAGCAGTCCCGGGACCGAAAAACTGTTTTTT. The chain links TRBV6-5 to TRBJ1-4, with D possibly matching TRBD1 (5 bases). The V and J ends lost 5 bases and 8 bases respectively, with 9 bases between them. The CDR3 totals 12 residues. CDR1 MNHEY and CDR2 SVGAGI come from the germline V gene.